This T cell receptor (beta chain) was sequenced during a study of beta chain features in type 1 diabetes. Background on the study: The examined sorted cells totaled 107,917,701 across samples. Study-wide findings and caveats: When VDJ junctions were examined, type 1 diabetes patients showed fewer insertions and more deletions. A possible short-template PCR bias applies equally to patients and controls.

Regarding this clone: The antigen is not known.

Purity exceeding 98% was reached by all sorted populations. The CDR3 is made up of 14 amino acids. Trimming removed 2 bases at V and 0 bases at J, with 8 bases between. Germline V gene lookup returns CDR1 SGHTA and CDR2 FQGNSA. Of the isolated RNA, all was reverse transcribed, and so the sequenced material was expressed TCRB transcripts. TCRdb keeps only in-frame clones here, not all; method: immunoSEQ multiplex PCR. This sample has roughly 290,000 clones, with 7% to 9% found just once. This receptor was taken from a woman younger than 30 in good health. The sample taken for sequencing was central memory CD4+ T cells from blood. The V and J genes are TRBV7-2 and TRBJ2-7, with D perhaps matching TRBD1 (5 bases). CDR3 in amino acids: CASSLRQYSYEQYF. CDR3 nucleotide sequence: TGTGCCAGCAGCTTACGACAGTACTCCTACGAGCAGTACTTC.